A selection of T cell receptor beta chains follows, all from one sample in a study of blood T cell repertoires in COVID-19. TCRdb's copy holds only in-frame clones and misses some; the assay was immunoSEQ multiplex PCR. The sample lists 90,000 to 130,000 clones; about 90% were seen once. The sample consisted of peripheral blood. These receptor sequences come from a human donor in a cohort sampled during active COVID-19. The CDR3 runs from the conserved cysteine through the conserved F or W. Each record gives: V gene, J gene, CDR3 protein.

v_gene: TRBV2
j_gene: TRBJ1-6
CDR3aa: CASSGTGKNSPLHF

v_gene: TRBV4-3
j_gene: TRBJ1-2
CDR3aa: CASSLAQGGGGYTF

v_gene: TRBV3-1/TRBV3-2
j_gene: TRBJ1-3
CDR3aa: CASSHGAARLSGNTIYF

v_gene: TRBV10-1
j_gene: TRBJ2-3
CDR3aa: CASSDASGGPDTQYF

v_gene: TRBV11-2
j_gene: TRBJ2-7
CDR3aa: CASSLGVRSSYEQYF

v_gene: TRBV29-1
j_gene: TRBJ2-2
CDR3aa: CSALGQGRELFF

v_gene: TRBV7-2
j_gene: TRBJ2-1
CDR3aa: CASSLGPGQGVNEQFF

v_gene: TRBV6-2/TRBV6-3
j_gene: TRBJ1-4
CDR3aa: CASSDSPNEKLFF

v_gene: TRBV5-1
j_gene: TRBJ2-4
CDR3aa: CASSPGTSGSNIQYF

v_gene: TRBV10-2
j_gene: TRBJ1-1
CDR3aa: CASTTGGSTEAFF

v_gene: TRBV9
j_gene: TRBJ2-2
CDR3aa: CASSVSRAGELFF

v_gene: TRBV6-2/TRBV6-3
j_gene: TRBJ2-2
CDR3aa: CASSYPGGANTGELFF

v_gene: TRBV30
j_gene: TRBJ1-6
CDR3aa: CAWSKGVSPLHF

v_gene: TRBV5-5
j_gene: TRBJ2-5
CDR3aa: CASRRTSGSETQYF

v_gene: TRBV5-1
j_gene: TRBJ2-2
CDR3aa: CASSLGGLAGDWNTGELFF

v_gene: TRBV12-5
j_gene: TRBJ1-1
CDR3aa: CASGLGVIEAFF

v_gene: TRBV13
j_gene: TRBJ1-3
CDR3aa: CASRVLFSGNTIYF

v_gene: TRBV7-8
j_gene: TRBJ1-5
CDR3aa: CASSFLTGTGEGQPQHF

v_gene: TRBV7-8
j_gene: TRBJ2-3
CDR3aa: CASSSPSGGAMNTQYF

v_gene: TRBV18
j_gene: TRBJ2-5
CDR3aa: CASSPGQRETQYF

v_gene: TRBV10-3
j_gene: TRBJ1-4
CDR3aa: CAIGTAWNEKLFF

v_gene: TRBV3-1/TRBV3-2
j_gene: TRBJ2-1
CDR3aa: CASSQVGGSPSEKQFF

v_gene: TRBV6-1
j_gene: TRBJ2-2
CDR3aa: CASSDWQGALPGELFF

v_gene: TRBV19
j_gene: TRBJ2-3
CDR3aa: CASSYRSYSTDTQYF

v_gene: TRBV30
j_gene: TRBJ1-6
CDR3aa: CAWSPTAGYNSPLHF

v_gene: TRBV15
j_gene: TRBJ2-5
CDR3aa: CATSRTGGVGETQYF

v_gene: TRBV10-1
j_gene: TRBJ2-3
CDR3aa: CASSETGMGTDTQYF

v_gene: TRBV25-1
j_gene: TRBJ1-3
CDR3aa: CASSELGLPASGNTIYF

v_gene: TRBV28
j_gene: TRBJ2-7
CDR3aa: CASSLAAPYEQYF

v_gene: TRBV19
j_gene: TRBJ2-3
CDR3aa: CASTYGSTDTQYF

v_gene: TRBV7-2
j_gene: TRBJ2-7
CDR3aa: CASSLGDGGLYEQYF

v_gene: TRBV28
j_gene: TRBJ2-7
CDR3aa: CASSLGRQAYEQYF

v_gene: TRBV3-1/TRBV3-2
j_gene: TRBJ2-1
CDR3aa: CASSQVSGEQFF

v_gene: TRBV24-1
j_gene: TRBJ2-5
CDR3aa: CATSQAGGETQYF

v_gene: TRBV4-2
j_gene: TRBJ1-5
CDR3aa: CASSQAPQGVSNQPQHF

v_gene: TRBV2
j_gene: TRBJ2-7
CDR3aa: CASSEAGVLHNYEQYF

v_gene: TRBV28
j_gene: TRBJ1-2
CDR3aa: CASSLRTDYGYTF

v_gene: TRBV29-1
j_gene: TRBJ1-5
CDR3aa: CSVATTSDRGQPQHF

v_gene: TRBV18
j_gene: TRBJ2-1
CDR3aa: CASSPPGGRSSNEQFF

v_gene: TRBV9
j_gene: TRBJ2-3
CDR3aa: CASSPTTGTTTDTQYF

v_gene: TRBV7-6
j_gene: TRBJ1-3
CDR3aa: CASSLEGASSGNTIYF

v_gene: TRBV6-4
j_gene: TRBJ2-1
CDR3aa: CASSDIGTGGNNEQFF

v_gene: TRBV5-5
j_gene: TRBJ2-2
CDR3aa: CASSLVQANTGELFF

v_gene: TRBV9
j_gene: TRBJ2-7
CDR3aa: CASSVEMGVLYEQYF

v_gene: TRBV6-6
j_gene: TRBJ2-1
CDR3aa: CASSYSDSGGAAEQFF

v_gene: TRBV5-5
j_gene: TRBJ2-3
CDR3aa: CASSYASGADTQYF

v_gene: TRBV7-3
j_gene: TRBJ2-1
CDR3aa: CASSLMAGPYNEQFF

v_gene: TRBV2
j_gene: TRBJ2-7
CDR3aa: CASSGTSGSPHEQYF

v_gene: TRBV28
j_gene: TRBJ2-7
CDR3aa: CASRKRLRSYEQYF

v_gene: TRBV15
j_gene: TRBJ2-7
CDR3aa: CATSGDRGKYEQYF

v_gene: TRBV7-2
j_gene: TRBJ2-1
CDR3aa: CASSPQGGQTYNEQFF

v_gene: TRBV6-5
j_gene: TRBJ2-7
CDR3aa: CASSSGGTGGNEQYF

v_gene: TRBV7-2
j_gene: TRBJ2-6
CDR3aa: CASSSGQGALGANVLTF

v_gene: TRBV15
j_gene: TRBJ2-5
CDR3aa: CATSRDDAGGSRLKETQYF

v_gene: TRBV7-2
j_gene: TRBJ2-3
CDR3aa: CASSSSRGSTDTQYF

v_gene: TRBV7-2
j_gene: TRBJ1-6
CDR3aa: CASSGQGARNSPLHF

v_gene: TRBV6-6
j_gene: TRBJ1-2
CDR3aa: CASTNEAGYGYTF